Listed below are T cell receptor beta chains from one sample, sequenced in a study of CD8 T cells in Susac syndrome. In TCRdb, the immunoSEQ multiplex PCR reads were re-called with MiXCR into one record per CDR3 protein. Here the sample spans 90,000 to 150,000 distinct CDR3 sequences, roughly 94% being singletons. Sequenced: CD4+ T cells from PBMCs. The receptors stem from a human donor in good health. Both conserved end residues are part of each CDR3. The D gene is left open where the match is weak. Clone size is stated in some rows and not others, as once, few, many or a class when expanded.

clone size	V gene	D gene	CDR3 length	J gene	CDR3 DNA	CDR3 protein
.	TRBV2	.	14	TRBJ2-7	TGTGCCAGCAGGACCGGGACGGATGCCTACGAGCAGTACTTC	CASRTGTDAYEQYF
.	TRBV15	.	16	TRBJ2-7	TGTGCCACCAGCAGAGGGGACGGGGCCCTTAGGTACGAGCAGTACTTC	CATSRGDGALRYEQYF
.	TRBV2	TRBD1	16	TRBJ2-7	TGTGCCAGCAGTGAAAAGAACAGGGGGAGCTCCTACGAGCAGTACTTC	CASSEKNRGSSYEQYF
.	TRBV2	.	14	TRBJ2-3	TGTGCCAGCAGGCCACTAGCTGGAAAGGATACGCAGTATTTT	CASRPLAGKDTQYF
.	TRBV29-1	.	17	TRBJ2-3	TGCAGCGCCCGAGTGATCTCCCCCAGGGGGGGGGTGGATACGCAGTATTTT	CSARVISPRGGVDTQYF
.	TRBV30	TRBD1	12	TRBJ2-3	TGTGCCTGGAGCGCCGACAGGGGAGCGCAGTATTTT	CAWSADRGAQYF
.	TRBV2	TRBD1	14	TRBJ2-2	TGTGCCAGTACCGGGACAGAGAACACCGGGGAGCTGTTTTTT	CASTGTENTGELFF
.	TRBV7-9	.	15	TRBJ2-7	TGTGCCAGCAGCCAGGCCGGGACGGATTCCTACGAGCAGTACTTC	CASSQAGTDSYEQYF
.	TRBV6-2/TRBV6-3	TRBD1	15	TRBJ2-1	TGTGCCAGCAGTCCACCGGGACAGGGTTACAATGAGCAGTTCTTC	CASSPPGQGYNEQFF
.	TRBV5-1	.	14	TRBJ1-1	TGCGCCAGCAGCTCGGAGGGCATGAACACTGAAGCTTTCTTT	CASSSEGMNTEAFF
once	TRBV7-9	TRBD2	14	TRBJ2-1	TGTGCCAGCAGCTCTAGCGGGAGGAGGAATGAGCAGTTCTTC	CASSSSGRRNEQFF
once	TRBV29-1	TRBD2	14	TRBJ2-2	TGCAGCGCCGGGACTAGCGGGGGGACCGGGGAGCTGTTTTTT	CSAGTSGGTGELFF
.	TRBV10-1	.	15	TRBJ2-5	TGCGCCAGCAGTCCTAGGGGAGCTTCCCTAGGGACCCAGTACTTC	CASSPRGASLGTQYF
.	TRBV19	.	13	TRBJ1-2	TGTGCCAGCAGTAGGGAAAGAAGCTATGGCTACACCTTC	CASSRERSYGYTF
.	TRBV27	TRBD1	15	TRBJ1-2	TGTGCCAGCAGTGTAGGACAGGGATCCTCACATGGCTACACCTTC	CASSVGQGSSHGYTF
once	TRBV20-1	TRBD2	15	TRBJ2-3	TGCAGTGCTAGGGAAGGGACTAGCACAGCAGATACGCAGTATTTT	CSAREGTSTADTQYF
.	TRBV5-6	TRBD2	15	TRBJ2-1	TGTGCCAGCACCTTTAAGAGCGGGAGTGTCAATGAGCAGTTCTTC	CASTFKSGSVNEQFF
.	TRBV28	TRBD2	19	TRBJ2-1	TGTGCCAGCAGTTTACGTCGCGCTAGCGGGAGGGCCAGGCGCAATGAGCAGTTCTTC	CASSLRRASGRARRNEQFF
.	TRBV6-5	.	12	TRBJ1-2	TGTGCCAGTTCTCTTTGGGGGTACGGCTACACCTTC	CASSLWGYGYTF
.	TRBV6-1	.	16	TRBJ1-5	TGTGCCAGCAGACCCCTCGGTCAGGAGGGAGGGCAGCCCCAGCATTTT	CASRPLGQEGGQPQHF
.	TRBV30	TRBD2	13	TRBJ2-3	TGTGCCTGCCTAGCGGGGAGCACAGATACGCAGTATTTT	CACLAGSTDTQYF
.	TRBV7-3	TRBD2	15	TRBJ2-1	TGTGCCAGCAGCCGGGTAGCGGGGGGATACAATGAGCAGTTCTTC	CASSRVAGGYNEQFF
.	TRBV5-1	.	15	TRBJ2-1	TGCGCCAGCAGCTTGGACCTAGCAGATTACAATGAGCAGTTCTTC	CASSLDLADYNEQFF
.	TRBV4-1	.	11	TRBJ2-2	TGCGCCAGCAGCGGAGGGAGGGAGCTGTTTTTT	CASSGGRELFF
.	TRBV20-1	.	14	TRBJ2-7	TGCAGTGCCCCCGGACTAAGCGGAAACTACGAGCAGTACTTC	CSAPGLSGNYEQYF
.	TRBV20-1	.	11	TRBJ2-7	TGCAGTGCACAAATCCAAGGGGGGCAGTACTTC	CSAQIQGGQYF
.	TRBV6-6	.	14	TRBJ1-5	TGTGCCAGCATCAACGGAGGCAACAATCAGCCCCAGCATTTT	CASINGGNNQPQHF
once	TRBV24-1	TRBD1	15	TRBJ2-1	TGTGCCACCAGTGATTTGCAGGACAGGGGGAATGAGCAGTTCTTC	CATSDLQDRGNEQFF
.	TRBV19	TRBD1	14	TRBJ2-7	TGTGCCAGTAGTCCCGGGACAGGGAACTACGAGCAGTACTTC	CASSPGTGNYEQYF
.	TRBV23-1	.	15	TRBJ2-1	TGCGCCAGCAGTCAAAGGGCAGGGGCGTCCAATGAGCAGTTCTTC	CASSQRAGASNEQFF
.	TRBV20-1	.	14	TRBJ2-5	TGCAGTGCTAGACCTCCGGGACAACAAGAGACCCAGTACTTC	CSARPPGQQETQYF
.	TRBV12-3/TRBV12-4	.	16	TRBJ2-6	TGTGCCAGCAGTTTGGCCAGCCTCTCTGGGGCCAACGTCCTGACTTTC	CASSLASLSGANVLTF
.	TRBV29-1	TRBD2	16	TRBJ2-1	TGCAGCTCACTAACAAGGGCTAGCGGGAGTCCCAATGAGCAGTTCTTC	CSSLTRASGSPNEQFF
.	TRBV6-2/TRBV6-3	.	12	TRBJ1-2	TGTGCCAGCACCCACAGGGACTATGGCTACACCTTC	CASTHRDYGYTF
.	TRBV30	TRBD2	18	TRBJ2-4	TGTGCCTGGAATAAACTAGCGGGAGGAGCCTTAGCCAAAAACATTCAGTACTTC	CAWNKLAGGALAKNIQYF
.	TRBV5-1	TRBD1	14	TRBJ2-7	TGCGCCAGCAGCTTGGGACAGGGCAAAGGAGAGCAGTACTTC	CASSLGQGKGEQYF
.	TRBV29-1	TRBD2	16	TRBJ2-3	TGCAGCGTTCAAAGCTTGTCACTAGCGTTCACAGATACGCAGTATTTT	CSVQSLSLAFTDTQYF